This T cell receptor (beta chain) was recovered during a study of T cells in Graves' hyperthyroidism and ophthalmopathy. Findings of the study overall: The model made its ophthalmopathy prediction, and onset followed a median roughly six months later.

This CDR3 spans 13 amino acids. The germline V and J ends were trimmed by 0 bases and 7 bases, with 10 bases remaining between them. Germline V gives CDR1 SGHRS, CDR2 YFSETQ. It was 10 ml of fresh peripheral blood that supplied the PBMCs. From RNA transcripts, TCR beta CDR3 regions were amplified. Carried out on the TCR CDR3, a first-round RT-PCR used the HTBI primer set. TCRdb analysed the multiplex PCR reads with MiXCR anew, one entry per CDR3 protein. The sample carries about 500,000 distinct CDR3 sequences, around 15% recorded once. About this clonotype itself: Its specificity is not known.

Specimen: blood. The chain carries TRBV5-1 and TRBJ2-5; D ambiguous. The sequence derives from a woman younger than 30 with Graves' hyperthyroidism. The DNA of the CDR3 is TGCGCCAGCAGCTTGGATGCGGAAGGGACCCAGTACTTC. This gives the protein CASSLDAEGTQYF.